Following are 6 T cell receptor beta chains from one sample sequenced in a study of T-cell memory formation after mild COVID-19. TCRdb passed the 5' RACE reads through MiXCR, listing each CDR3 protein once. The table includes 450,000 to 650,000 distinct CDR3 sequences, roughly 20% detected once. Material for sequencing was PBMCs or a T cell subset sorted from them (not recorded which). The receptor set was obtained from an adult woman who had mild COVID-19 (a few samples of this study predate the infection). Cell type and time point are not known.

This clonotype was seen a handful of times. The V call is TRBV12-3 or TRBV12-4, the J call TRBJ2-3; 9 bases map to TRBD1. This CDR3 spans 15 amino acids. After removal of 4 bases from V and 6 bases from J, the junction contained 8 bases not matched to a gene. The CDR3 nucleotides are TGTGCCAGCAGTTCCTCCGGGACAGGGAGGGATACGCAGTATTTT. It encodes CASSSSGTGRDTQYF.

This clonotype turned up a few times. The chain carries TRBV19 and TRBJ1-1, with a possible D match to TRBD1 (5 bases). CDR3 length: 13 amino acids. Germline V gives CDR1 LNHDA, CDR2 SQIVND (reference sequence). V dropped 4 bases and J dropped 7 bases, with 13 bases sitting between them. The CDR3 is CASSTPGGGEAFF. In DNA form, the CDR3 reads TGTGCCAGTAGTACCCCGGGGGGGGGTGAAGCTTTCTTT.

The V gene is TRBV24-1, the J gene TRBJ2-5; 14 bases line up with TRBD2. The CDR3 spans 19 residues. The junction had 11 bases not matched to a gene; V was cut back by 5 bases and J by 1 base. Germline CDR1 and CDR2: KGHDR and SFDVKD. In DNA form, the CDR3 reads TGTGCCACCAGTGCCCGGCGACTAGCGGGAGGGCCGGCCCAAGAGACCCAGTACTTC. Amino acids: CATSARRLAGGPAQETQYF.

This clonotype came up a few times. The chain has TRBV6-5 and TRBJ1-2; D not resolved. Germline-derived CDR1 and CDR2 are MNHEY and SVGAGI. This CDR3 has 15 residues. V lost 2 bases to trimming and J lost 8 bases, with 18 bases between them. In DNA form, the CDR3 reads TGTGCCAGCAGTTACCGCCTGACGGCCGAAGGGGGCTACACCTTC. Translating it yields CASSYRLTAEGGYTF.

The rearrangement links TRBV12-3 or TRBV12-4 to TRBJ2-7, with 8 bases fitting TRBD2. The CDR3 covers 14 residues. J gave up 5 bases and V 6 bases, and 9 bases lay outside the gene matches. The CDR3 sequence: CASSIRAGVDEQYF. Here the CDR3 DNA reads TGTGCCAGCAGCATAAGAGCGGGAGTAGACGAGCAGTACTTC.

This clonotype was counted between two and nine times. CDR3 bases: TGTGCCAGCAGTGAGGGTCTACCGGGACTAGCGGGGGGAGACACAGATACGCAGTATTTT. Protein sequence: CASSEGLPGLAGGDTDTQYF. The chain uses TRBV6-5 and TRBJ2-3; 15 bases match TRBD2. CDR3 size: 20 residues. CDR1 and CDR2 from the germline V gene are MNHEY and SVGAGI. Trimming at V came to 5 bases and at J to 2 bases, leaving 14 bases not matched to a gene.